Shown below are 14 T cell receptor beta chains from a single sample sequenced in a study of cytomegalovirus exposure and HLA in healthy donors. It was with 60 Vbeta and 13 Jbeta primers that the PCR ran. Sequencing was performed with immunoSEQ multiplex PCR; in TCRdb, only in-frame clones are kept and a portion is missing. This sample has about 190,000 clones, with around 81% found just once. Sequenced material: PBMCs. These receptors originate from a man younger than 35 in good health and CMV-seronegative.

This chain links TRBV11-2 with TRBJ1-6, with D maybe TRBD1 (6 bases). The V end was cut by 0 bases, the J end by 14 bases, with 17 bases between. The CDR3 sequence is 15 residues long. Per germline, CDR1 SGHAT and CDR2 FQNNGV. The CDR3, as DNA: TGTGCCAGCAGCTTAGAGACCTTCCGGGGGGCGACCCTCCACTTT. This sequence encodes CASSLETFRGATLHF.

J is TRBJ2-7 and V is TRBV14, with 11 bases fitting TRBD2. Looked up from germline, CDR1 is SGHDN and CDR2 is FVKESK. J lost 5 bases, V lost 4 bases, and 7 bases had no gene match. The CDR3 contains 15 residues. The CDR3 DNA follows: TGTGCCAGCAGCCGACTAGCGGGAATTGGCGACGAGCAGTACTTC. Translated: CASSRLAGIGDEQYF.

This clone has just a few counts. This chain's CDR3 is CASSGTGGAGKLFF. Written as DNA, the CDR3 is TGTGCCAGCAGTGGCACAGGGGGCGCCGGAAAACTGTTTTTT. The V and J genes are TRBV2 and TRBJ1-4; 9 nucleotides match TRBD1. This CDR3 spans 14 amino acids. CDR1 and CDR2 (germline): SNHLY, FYNNEI. Unmatched junction bases numbered 7, after V lost 4 bases and J lost 10 bases.

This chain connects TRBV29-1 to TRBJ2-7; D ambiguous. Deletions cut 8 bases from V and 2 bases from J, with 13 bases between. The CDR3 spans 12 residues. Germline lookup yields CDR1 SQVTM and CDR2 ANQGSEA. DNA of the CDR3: TGCAGCATCGCAAGTAGTCCCTACGAGCAGTACTTC. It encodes CSIASSPYEQYF.

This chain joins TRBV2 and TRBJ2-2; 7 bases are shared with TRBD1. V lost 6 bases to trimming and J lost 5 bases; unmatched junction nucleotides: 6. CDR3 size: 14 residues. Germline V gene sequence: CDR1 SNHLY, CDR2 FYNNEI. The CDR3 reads CASRVQGWTGELFF. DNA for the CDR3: TGTGCCAGCAGAGTACAGGGGTGGACCGGGGAGCTGTTTTTT.

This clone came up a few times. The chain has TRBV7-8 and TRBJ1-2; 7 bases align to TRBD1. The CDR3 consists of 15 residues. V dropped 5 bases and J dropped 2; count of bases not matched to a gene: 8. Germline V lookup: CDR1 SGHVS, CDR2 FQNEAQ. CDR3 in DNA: TGTGCCAGCAGCCTCGGACAGGCCCCCAACTATGGCTACACCTTC. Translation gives CASSLGQAPNYGYTF.

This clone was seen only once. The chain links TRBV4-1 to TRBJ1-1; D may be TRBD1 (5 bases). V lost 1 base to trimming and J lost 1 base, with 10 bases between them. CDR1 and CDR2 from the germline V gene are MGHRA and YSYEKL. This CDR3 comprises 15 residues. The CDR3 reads CASSQGTGPNTEAFF. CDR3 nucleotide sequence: TGCGCCAGCAGCCAAGGAACAGGACCGAACACTGAAGCTTTCTTT.

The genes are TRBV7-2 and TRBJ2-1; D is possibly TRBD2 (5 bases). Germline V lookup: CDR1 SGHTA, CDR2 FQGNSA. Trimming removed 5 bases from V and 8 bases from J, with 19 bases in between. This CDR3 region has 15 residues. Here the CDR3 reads CASSPSGFPTHEQFF. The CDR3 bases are TGTGCCAGCAGCCCATCGGGATTCCCAACTCATGAGCAGTTCTTC.

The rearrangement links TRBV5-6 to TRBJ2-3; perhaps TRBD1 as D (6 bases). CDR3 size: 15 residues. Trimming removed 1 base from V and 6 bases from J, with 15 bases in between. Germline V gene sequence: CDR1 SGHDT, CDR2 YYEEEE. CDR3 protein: CASSLLGAGADTQYF. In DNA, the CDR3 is TGTGCCAGCAGCTTGTTGGGAGCAGGGGCCGATACGCAGTATTTT.

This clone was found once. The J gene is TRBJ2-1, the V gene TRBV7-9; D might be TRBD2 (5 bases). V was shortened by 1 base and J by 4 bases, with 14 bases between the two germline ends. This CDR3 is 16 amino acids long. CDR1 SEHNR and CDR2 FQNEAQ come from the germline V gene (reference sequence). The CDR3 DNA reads TGTGCCAGCAGCTTAGTGGCAGAGGGCTTATACAATGAGCAGTTCTTC. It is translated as CASSLVAEGLYNEQFF.

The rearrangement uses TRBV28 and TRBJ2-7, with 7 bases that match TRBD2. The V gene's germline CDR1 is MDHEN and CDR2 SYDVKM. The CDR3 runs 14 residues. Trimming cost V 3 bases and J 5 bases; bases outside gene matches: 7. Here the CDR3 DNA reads TGTGCCAGCAGTTTGGGCGGGAGAGTTCACGAGCAGTACTTC. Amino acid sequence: CASSLGGRVHEQYF.

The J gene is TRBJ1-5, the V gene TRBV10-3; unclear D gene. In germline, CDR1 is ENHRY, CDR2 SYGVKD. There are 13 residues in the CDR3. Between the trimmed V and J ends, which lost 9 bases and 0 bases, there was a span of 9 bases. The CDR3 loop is CAIAGDSNQPQHF. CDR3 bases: TGTGCCATTGCGGGAGATAGCAATCAGCCCCAGCATTTT.

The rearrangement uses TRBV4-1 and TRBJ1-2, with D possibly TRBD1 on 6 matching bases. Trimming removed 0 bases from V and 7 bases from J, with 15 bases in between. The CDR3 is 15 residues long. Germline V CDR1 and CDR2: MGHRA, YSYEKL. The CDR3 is CASSQEGTSSSGYTF. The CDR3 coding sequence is TGCGCCAGCAGCCAAGAGGGGACATCCTCCAGTGGCTACACCTTC.

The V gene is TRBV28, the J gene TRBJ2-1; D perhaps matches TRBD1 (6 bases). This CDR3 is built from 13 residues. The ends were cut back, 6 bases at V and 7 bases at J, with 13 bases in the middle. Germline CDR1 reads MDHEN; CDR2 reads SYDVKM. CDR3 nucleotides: TGTGCCAGCAGACAGGGCCTCTCGAATGAGCAGTTCTTC. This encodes CASRQGLSNEQFF.